Following are 19 T cell receptor beta chains from one sample sequenced in a study of cytomegalovirus exposure and HLA in healthy donors. PCR involved 60 Vbeta and 13 Jbeta primers. The method was immunoSEQ multiplex PCR; TCRdb's version includes in-frame clones alone and lacks a portion of them. The table shows about 150,000 clones, with about 76% occurring only once. Sample: PBMCs. These receptors all come from a human donor in good health.

The chain carries TRBV2 and TRBJ2-1; 12 bases map to TRBD2. Germline V gene data show CDR1 as SNHLY and CDR2 as FYNNEI. The CDR3 covers 15 residues. The V gene end was trimmed by 8 bases and the J gene end by 2 bases; junction bases not matched to a gene: 4. The CDR3 nucleotides are TGTGCCAGCGGGGGACTAGCGGGCCCCTACAATGAGCAGTTCTTC. The encoded protein is CASGGLAGPYNEQFF.

This clone has just a few counts. This chain connects TRBV6-6 to TRBJ1-3; no clear D. This CDR3 spans 14 amino acids. Germline assignment: CDR1 MNHNY and CDR2 SVGAGI (reference sequence). Trimming removed 2 bases from V and 2 bases from J, with 7 bases in between. The CDR3 sequence: CASSYRETGNTIYF. In DNA, the CDR3 is TGTGCCAGCAGTTACCGGGAGACTGGAAACACCATATATTTT.

The chain combines TRBV2 with TRBJ2-3, with D maybe TRBD2 (6 bases). This CDR3 is built from 18 residues. V was shortened by 4 bases and J by 2 bases, with 22 bases between the two germline ends. Germline values: CDR1 SNHLY, CDR2 FYNNEI. The CDR3 DNA reads TGTGCCAGCAGTGTAGGGACTGGTCCTAGATTTCCCACAGATACGCAGTATTTT. Protein product: CASSVGTGPRFPTDTQYF.

This clone was counted a few times. The CDR3 bases are TGTGCCAGCAGTCAGCCGGGACATTCGTATCAGCCCCAGCATTTT. Translating it yields CASSQPGHSYQPQHF. The chain joins TRBV6-1 to TRBJ1-5; a weak D match, TRBD1 (6 bases). CDR1 and CDR2 (germline): MNHNS, SASEGT. This CDR3 is built from 15 residues. V lost 5 bases and J lost 5, with 16 bases in between.

The chain is built from TRBV29-1 and TRBJ1-3, with 9 bases lining up with TRBD1. CDR1 and CDR2 (germline): SQVTM, ANQGSEA. V shed 4 bases and J 2 bases; nucleotides not matched to a gene: 6. The CDR3 consists of 15 residues. This chain's CDR3 is CSVGGQGSTGNTIYF. Written as DNA, the CDR3 is TGCAGCGTTGGTGGACAGGGGAGTACTGGAAACACCATATATTTT.

This chain links TRBV19 with TRBJ1-5; 7 positions agree with TRBD1. Germline V gives CDR1 LNHDA, CDR2 SQIVND (reference sequence). CDR3 length: 17 residues. The V gene end was trimmed by 6 bases and the J gene end by 0 bases; junction bases not matched to a gene: 11. The CDR3: CASSNRGQATSNQPQHF. CDR3 bases: TGTGCCAGTAGCAATAGAGGACAGGCAACTAGCAATCAGCCCCAGCATTTT. Looking up the rest from reference TRBV19 and TRBJ1-5 gives the full variable domain: DGGITQSPKYLFRKEGQNVTLSCEQNLNHDAMYWYRQDPGQGLRLIYYSQIVNDFQKGDIAEGYSVSREKKESFPLTVTSAQKNPTAFYLCASSNRGQATSNQPQHFGDGTRLSIL.

The rearrangement joins TRBV15 to TRBJ2-7; 9 bases agree with TRBD1. This CDR3 is 16 amino acids long. CDR1 is LNHNV and CDR2 is YYDKDF in the germline V gene (reference sequence). Trimming cost V 0 bases and J 6 bases; bases outside gene matches: 9. CDR3 bases: TGTGCCACCAGCAGAGATTCCTCGGACAGGGGATTCGAGCAGTACTTC. This gives the protein CATSRDSSDRGFEQYF.

The V gene is TRBV7-2, the J gene TRBJ2-7, with D possibly matching TRBD2 (6 bases). This CDR3 comprises 15 residues. The germline V gene has CDR1 SGHTA and CDR2 FQGNSA. V gave up 1 base and J gave up 3 bases, with 13 bases separating them. CDR3: CASSLGAGSSYEQYF. The CDR3 DNA is TGTGCCAGCAGCTTAGGAGCCGGGAGCAGCTACGAGCAGTACTTC.

This sequence joins TRBV7-2 and TRBJ2-7; 12 nucleotides align to TRBD2. The CDR3 has 15 residues. Germline trimming cut 1 base from V and 5 bases from J; bases unmatched to any gene: 3. In germline, CDR1 is SGHTA, CDR2 FQGNSA. This chain's CDR3 is CASSLGGLAGNEQYF. The CDR3 DNA reads TGTGCCAGCAGCTTAGGCGGACTAGCGGGGAACGAGCAGTACTTC.

This chain uses TRBV7-6 with TRBJ2-3, with 10 bases fitting TRBD2. Looked up from germline, CDR1 is SGHVS and CDR2 is FNYEAQ. Unmatched junction bases numbered 9, after V lost 5 bases and J lost 4 bases. CDR3 length equals 16 residues. The CDR3 is CASSAAALAGADTQYF. The CDR3 nucleotides are TGTGCCAGCAGCGCCGCAGCCCTAGCGGGGGCAGATACGCAGTATTTT.

The CDR3 protein is CASSWGDRKIYEQYF. The CDR3 DNA follows: TGTGCCAGCAGTTGGGGGGACAGGAAAATCTACGAGCAGTACTTC. This chain links TRBV28 with TRBJ2-7, with 8 bases that match TRBD1. After removal of 4 bases from V and 3 bases from J, the junction contained 8 bases not matched to a gene. CDR1 and CDR2 from the germline V gene are MDHEN and SYDVKM. The length of the CDR3 is 15 residues.

The chain uses TRBV15 and TRBJ1-4; D remains unclear. This CDR3 is built from 15 residues. Trimming shortened V by 5 bases and J by 0 bases, and 10 bases separated the two germline ends. The V gene's germline CDR1 is LNHNV and CDR2 YYDKDF (reference sequence). Written as DNA, the CDR3 is TGTGCCACCAGCGGACGAGGGTCAACTAATGAAAAACTGTTTTTT. Encoded protein: CATSGRGSTNEKLFF.

The chain is built from TRBV4-2 and TRBJ1-4; D unresolved. Trimming cost V 1 base and J 6 bases, with 6 bases left between them. Germline-derived CDR1 and CDR2 are LGHNA and YNFKEQ. This CDR3 region has 13 residues. The CDR3 bases are TGTGCCAGCAGCCAAGCCCAGGATGAAAAACTGTTTTTT. Translated: CASSQAQDEKLFF.

This chain connects TRBV19 to TRBJ2-7; TRBD1 agrees at 9 bases. The junction had 7 bases not matched to a gene; V was cut back by 6 bases and J by 4 bases. Germline-derived CDR1 and CDR2 are LNHDA and SQIVND (reference sequence). The CDR3 length is 14 residues. This CDR3 reads CASSPGQGPYEQYF. The CDR3 DNA follows: TGTGCCAGTAGCCCGGGACAGGGACCGTACGAGCAGTACTTC.

The CDR3 protein is CASSLPGLVQETQYF. The CDR3 DNA is TGCGCCAGCAGCTTGCCGGGACTAGTGCAAGAGACCCAGTACTTC. This chain uses TRBV5-1 with TRBJ2-5; 8 bases match TRBD2. V lost 1 base, J lost 2 bases, and 4 bases stayed unmatched. The germline V gene has CDR1 SGHRS and CDR2 YFSETQ. There are 15 residues in the CDR3.

CDR3 sequence reads: CASSSPRLAGRDEQFF. In nucleotides, the CDR3 is TGTGCCAGCAGTTCCCCCCGACTAGCGGGAAGGGATGAGCAGTTCTTC. This rearrangement joins TRBV6-6 to TRBJ2-1; 11 bases align to TRBD2. Germline CDR1 and CDR2: MNHNY and SVGAGI (reference sequence). After removal of 4 bases from V and 8 bases from J, the junction contained 10 bases not matched to a gene. This CDR3 contains 16 residues.

The chain couples TRBV28 to TRBJ2-3, with 7 nucleotides matching TRBD2. The CDR3 covers 14 residues. V trimming: 3 bases; J trimming: 5 bases; junction bases outside the gene matches: 5. CDR1 is MDHEN, CDR2 SYDVKM, per germline. The CDR3 DNA reads as TGTGCCAGCAGTTTTAGAGGGGAGGGAGATACGCAGTATTTT. This encodes CASSFRGEGDTQYF. Full variable domain (rest looked up from reference TRBV28 and TRBJ2-3): DVKVTQSSRYLVKRTGEKVFLECVQDMDHENMFWYRQDPGLGLRLIYFSYDVKMKEKGDIPEGYSVSREKKERFSLILESASTNQTSMYLCASSFRGEGDTQYFGPGTRLTVL.

This rearrangement joins TRBV7-8 to TRBJ2-2; TRBD1 matches at 9 bases. CDR1 is SGHVS, CDR2 FQNEAQ, per germline. V shed 5 bases and J 6 bases; nucleotides not matched to a gene: 7. The CDR3 covers 15 residues. CDR3 DNA sequence: TGTGCCAGCAGCCGGACAGGGGAGAGGTCCGGGGAGCTGTTTTTT. Its protein product is CASSRTGERSGELFF.

The rearrangement joins TRBV5-4 to TRBJ1-1, with a weak D call TRBD1 (5 bases). Germline CDR1 and CDR2: SGHNT and YYREEE (reference sequence). V was shortened by 3 bases and J by 7 bases, with 19 bases between the two germline ends. The length of the CDR3 is 15 residues. CDR3 DNA: TGTGCCAGCAGCTCCGCGGGGGTAGAGTACGGTGAAGCTTTCTTT. This translates into CASSSAGVEYGEAFF.